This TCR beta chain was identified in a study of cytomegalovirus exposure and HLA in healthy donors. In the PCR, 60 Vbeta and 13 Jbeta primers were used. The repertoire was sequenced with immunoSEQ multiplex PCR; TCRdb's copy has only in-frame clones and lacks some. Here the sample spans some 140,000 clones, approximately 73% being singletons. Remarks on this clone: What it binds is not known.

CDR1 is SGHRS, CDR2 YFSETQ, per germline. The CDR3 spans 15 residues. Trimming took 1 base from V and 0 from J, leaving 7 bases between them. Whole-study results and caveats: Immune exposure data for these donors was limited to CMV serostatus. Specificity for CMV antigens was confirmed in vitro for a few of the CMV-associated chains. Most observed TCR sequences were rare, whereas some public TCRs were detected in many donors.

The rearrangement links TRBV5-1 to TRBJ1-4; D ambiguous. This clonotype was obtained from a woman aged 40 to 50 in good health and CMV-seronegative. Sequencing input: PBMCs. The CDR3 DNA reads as TGCGCCAGCAGCTTGAACCGGGCAACTAATGAAAAACTGTTTTTT. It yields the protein CASSLNRATNEKLFF.